These T cell receptor beta chains were read from a single sample in a study of T cell responses to AZD1222 COVID-19 vaccine. Clones were sequenced by immunoSEQ multiplex PCR, and TCRdb holds only the in-frame ones, with some missing. The sample lists 75,000 to 100,000 clones, nearly 90% occurring once. Sequencing was performed on peripheral blood, taken on day 0 of AZD1222 vaccination. The source is an adult in good health. Both conserved end residues are part of each CDR3. The D gene is left open where the match is weak.

TRBJ1-2	-	TRBV3-1/TRBV3-2	CASSQKGAGAGYTF
TRBJ2-3	TRBD2	TRBV6-1	CASSSGLAGHTQYF
TRBJ2-1	-	TRBV5-1	CASSPASRVYNEQFF
TRBJ1-3	-	TRBV12-3/TRBV12-4	CASRELSGNTIYF
TRBJ2-7	-	TRBV3-1/TRBV3-2	CASSQDRGRSYEQYF
TRBJ1-5	-	TRBV20-1	CSASSRNQPQHF
TRBJ1-3	-	TRBV7-2	CASSLAGIHSGNTIYF
TRBJ2-2	TRBD2	TRBV18	CASSQTSGDTGELFF
TRBJ1-1	-	TRBV3-1/TRBV3-2	CASSQDLRGPSAFF
TRBJ1-1	TRBD1	TRBV5-5	CASSPGQGNMNTEAFF
TRBJ2-3	TRBD1	TRBV4-1	CASSQDTGQGGATDTQYF
TRBJ2-7	-	TRBV6-5	CASRTKTGFSYEQYF
TRBJ1-1	-	TRBV11-1	CASSLSRGSTEAFF
TRBJ2-2	TRBD2	TRBV24-1	CATSDLWGRDRSGELFF
TRBJ2-7	-	TRBV5-8	CASSPSWRDSYEQYF
TRBJ2-7	TRBD2	TRBV30	CAWSVEKAGGVWEQYF
TRBJ2-5	TRBD2	TRBV5-1	CASRRGLGQETQYF